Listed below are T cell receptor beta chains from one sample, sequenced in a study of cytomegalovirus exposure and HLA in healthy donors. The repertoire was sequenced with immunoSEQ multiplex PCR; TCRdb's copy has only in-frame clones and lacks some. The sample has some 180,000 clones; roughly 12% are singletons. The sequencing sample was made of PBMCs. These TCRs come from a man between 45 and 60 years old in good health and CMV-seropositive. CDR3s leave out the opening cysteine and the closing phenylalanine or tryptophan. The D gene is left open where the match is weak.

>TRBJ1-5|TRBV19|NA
ASSILPLPINQPQH
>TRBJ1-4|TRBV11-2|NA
ASSLWTATNEKLF
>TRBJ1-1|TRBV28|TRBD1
ASSLYRTGTAF
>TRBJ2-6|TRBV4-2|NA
ASSQPRTGPGANVLT
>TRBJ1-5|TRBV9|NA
ASSVAGLENQPQH
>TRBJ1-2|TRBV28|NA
ASSSNPGYGYT
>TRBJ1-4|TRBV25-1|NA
ASSEYLNEKLF
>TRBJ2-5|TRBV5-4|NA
ASSGGQGQETQY
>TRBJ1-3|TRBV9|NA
ASSVEGTGNTIY
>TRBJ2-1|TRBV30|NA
AWRAAPGLINEQF
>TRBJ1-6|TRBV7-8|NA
ASSPPPGVSPLH
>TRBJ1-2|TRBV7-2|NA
ASSLAEGANYGYT
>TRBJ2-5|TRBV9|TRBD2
ASSVEPSGGTQY
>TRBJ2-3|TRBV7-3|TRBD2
ASSLTERGLTDTQY
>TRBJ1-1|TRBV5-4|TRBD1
ASSVDRGGTEAF
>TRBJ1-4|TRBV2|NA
ASSLRFATNEKLF
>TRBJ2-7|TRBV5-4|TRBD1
ASSRTGSSYEQY
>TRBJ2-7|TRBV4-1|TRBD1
ASSHPRDSLSDEQY
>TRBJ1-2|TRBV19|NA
ASSIDSTAQTNYGYT
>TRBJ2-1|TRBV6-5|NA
ASRFLVEASEQF
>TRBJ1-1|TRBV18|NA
ASSPGRGTEAF
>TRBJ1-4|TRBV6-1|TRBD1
ASMRDSRLSEKLF
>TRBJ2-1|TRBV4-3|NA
ASSPSGGPRGQF
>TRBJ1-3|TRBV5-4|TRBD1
ASSPGQARSGNTIY
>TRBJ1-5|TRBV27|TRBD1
ASSVTGGSGNQPQH
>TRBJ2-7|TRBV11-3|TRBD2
ASSLETSASSYEQY
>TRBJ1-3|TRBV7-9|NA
ASSFELSGNTIY
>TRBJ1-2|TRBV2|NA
ASSGGANYGYT
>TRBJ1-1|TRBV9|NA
ASSVGGLMNTEAF
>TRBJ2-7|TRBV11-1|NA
ASSLPGGPSYEQY
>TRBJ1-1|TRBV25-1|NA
ASRLGGGAF
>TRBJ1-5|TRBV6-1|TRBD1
ASTKTGVRNQPQH
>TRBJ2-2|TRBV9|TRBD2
ASSALPGLGSTGELF
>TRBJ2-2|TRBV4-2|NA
ASSQDRGRGELF
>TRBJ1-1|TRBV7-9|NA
ASSLQGNTEAF
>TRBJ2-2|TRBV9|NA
ASSVVGRHTGELF
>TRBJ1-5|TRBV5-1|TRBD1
ASSRDRGDQPQH
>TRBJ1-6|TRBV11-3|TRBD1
ASSLVGTGGNSPLH
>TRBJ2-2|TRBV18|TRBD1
ASSPGTANTGELF
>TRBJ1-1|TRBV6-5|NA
ASRQVVNTEAF
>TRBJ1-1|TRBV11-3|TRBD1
ASSSTGVNTEAF
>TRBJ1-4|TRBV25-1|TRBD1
ASRPGPGTANEKLF
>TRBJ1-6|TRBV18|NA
ASSPGGSDSPLH
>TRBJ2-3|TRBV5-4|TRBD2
ASSSPRGGEQDTQY
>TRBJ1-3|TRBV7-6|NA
ASSLVEVSLPGNTIY
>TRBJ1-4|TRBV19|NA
ASSRSANEKLF
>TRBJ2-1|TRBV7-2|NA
ASSLAREQF
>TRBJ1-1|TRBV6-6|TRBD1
ASSRTGESTEAF
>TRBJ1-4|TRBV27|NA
ASSLSGKGLLEKLF
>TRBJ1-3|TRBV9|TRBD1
ASSPRTGRSSGNTIY
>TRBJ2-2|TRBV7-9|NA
ASSFPAGVWGELF
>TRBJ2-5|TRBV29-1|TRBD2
SVDGLAGSWTQY
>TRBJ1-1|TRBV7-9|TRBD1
ASSLGDRGRNTEAF
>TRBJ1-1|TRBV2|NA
ASSATNRVGTEAF